Listed below are T cell receptor beta chains from one sample, sequenced in a study of shared clonotypes between healthy human individuals. Method: immunoSEQ multiplex PCR; TCRdb's copy keeps in-frame clones and lacks some. Among approximately 2,200,000 clones, just over 90% were seen once, and the ten largest hold 1.5% to 2%. The sample was naive CD8+ T cells from PBMCs. The receptor source for this set is a man younger than 35 in good health. Some clones in this sample may be carry-over from other donors' samples. Both conserved end residues are part of each CDR3. A D gene is named only where the DNA matches it firmly.

J	D	V	CDR3
TRBJ1-1	NA	TRBV7-9	CASSLERFVAEAFF
TRBJ2-7	NA	TRBV27	CASSLRGTREQYF
TRBJ2-3	NA	TRBV7-2	CASSPHRDSPSTDTQYF
TRBJ2-7	TRBD1	TRBV25-1	CASSSPGTGFFEQYF
NA	NA	TRBV5-6	CASSLRGSEQYF
TRBJ1-1	TRBD1	TRBV25-1	CASRTGLGAFF
TRBJ2-5	TRBD2	TRBV9	CASSGPGLGETQYF
TRBJ2-7	TRBD1	TRBV19	CASSDGTGPYYEQYF
TRBJ2-5	NA	TRBV6-6	CASSDTYQETQYF
TRBJ2-7	TRBD2	TRBV27	CASSVLSPTSGPSYEQYF
TRBJ2-5	TRBD1	TRBV7-3	CASSPLRRDRRPVGTQYF
TRBJ2-5	TRBD1	TRBV11-1	CASSLGTGAETQYF
TRBJ2-1	TRBD1	TRBV7-7	CASSSRTGYSYNEQFF
TRBJ1-1	NA	TRBV27	CASSYRGDGTEAFF
TRBJ2-7	TRBD2	TRBV6-6	CASLGGAYEQYF
TRBJ2-2	NA	TRBV10-3	CAISESSGYAGELFF
TRBJ2-7	NA	TRBV30	CAWSVGLPDYEQYF
TRBJ2-1	NA	TRBV5-1	CASSHTIIPGTPREQFF
TRBJ1-4	TRBD1	TRBV2	CASNKRQGEVNEKLFF
TRBJ2-1	TRBD2	TRBV30	CVTTTRGGSYNEQFF
TRBJ2-2	NA	TRBV11-2	CASSPTRGTGELFF
TRBJ1-6	TRBD1	TRBV5-1	CASSLESGQGYPLHF
TRBJ2-7	NA	TRBV2	CASSVWGTSYEQYF
TRBJ2-7	TRBD2	TRBV11-2	CASSPRGGRETEQYF
TRBJ2-7	TRBD2	TRBV6-1	CASSDPRTSGKPEQYF
TRBJ2-7	NA	TRBV2	CAIGTAGTYEQYF
TRBJ2-1	NA	TRBV28	CASSHLGGVAYNEQFF
TRBJ1-2	NA	TRBV5-6	CASSWVPQSQGRFYGYTF
TRBJ1-4	TRBD1	TRBV6-1	CASSDAPGTGGEKLFF
TRBJ1-5	NA	TRBV7-9	CASTSEDGSGQPQHF
TRBJ1-2	NA	TRBV9	CASSDRGAGYTF
TRBJ1-2	TRBD1	TRBV30	CAWSQGVDDDYGYTF
TRBJ2-5	NA	TRBV6-5	CASSGSQKTQYF
TRBJ1-5	TRBD1	TRBV19	CASSIRDRNQPQHF
TRBJ2-1	TRBD2	TRBV7-7	CASSLGVAAGDEQFF
TRBJ1-5	NA	TRBV7-8	CASSLGPGAYSNQPQHF
TRBJ2-1	TRBD2	TRBV9	CASSGLTSGSIGEQFF
TRBJ2-3	TRBD2	TRBV28	CASSFIAGDPDTQYF
TRBJ2-7	TRBD1	TRBV6-5	CASSYGRDRVSYEQYF
TRBJ1-1	TRBD1	TRBV28	CARGVGGPQGAQNEAFF
TRBJ2-3	NA	TRBV9	CASSPGTTSTDTQYF
TRBJ2-2	TRBD2	TRBV7-9	CASSFGTSYTGELFF
TRBJ2-3	NA	TRBV27	CASSFRTRLGADTQYF
TRBJ2-7	TRBD1	TRBV5-6	CASSFDRGGYEQYF
TRBJ2-7	NA	TRBV7-2	CASSQKGSYEQYF
TRBJ2-7	TRBD2	TRBV7-3	CASSKRDSTYEQYF
TRBJ1-1	NA	TRBV27	CASSLVGTANTEAFF
TRBJ1-2	NA	TRBV29-1	CSTLDSLYGYTF